This is a list of T cell receptor beta chains from one sample in a study of cytomegalovirus exposure and HLA in healthy donors. Produced via immunoSEQ multiplex PCR; TCRdb's table is partial and in-frame only. The sample has around 130,000 clones; approximately 80% are singletons. Sequenced material: PBMCs. These receptors came from a woman aged 40 to 55 in good health and CMV-seronegative. The CDR3 runs from the conserved cysteine through the conserved F or W. D genes are given only for firm matches.

TRBD2	TRBV11-2	TRBJ2-3	CASSLKEGLAGARATTQYF
TRBD1	TRBV10-3	TRBJ2-3	CAISINRGSIDTQYF
TRBD1	TRBV19	TRBJ1-2	CASSMGQGGYGYTF
TRBD1	TRBV7-9	TRBJ1-2	CASSPQGVGIYGYTF
.	TRBV5-1	TRBJ2-5	CASSLSGGETQYF
TRBD2	TRBV18	TRBJ2-1	CASSSTSDGPNNEQFF
TRBD1	TRBV4-1	TRBJ1-5	CASSQDRTGGQPQHF
TRBD1	TRBV6-4	TRBJ1-2	CASSAGTDNYGYTF
TRBD1	TRBV27	TRBJ1-1	CASSLDNRGRWLNTEAFF
TRBD2	TRBV7-2	TRBJ2-2	CASSLWGSGLNTGELFF
.	TRBV21-1	TRBJ2-3	CASSFHIPGLAGETTDTQYF
TRBD2	TRBV4-3	TRBJ2-2	CASSQDVLADHGYTGELFF
.	TRBV30	TRBJ1-5	CAWNQGPHQPQHF
.	TRBV19	TRBJ1-5	CASSRGGHLSQPQHF
.	TRBV6-6	TRBJ2-5	CASTPGETQYF
.	TRBV13	TRBJ1-1	CASSLYGWVTEAFF
.	TRBV7-3	TRBJ2-5	CASSQNQGTQYF
.	TRBV25-1	TRBJ2-4	CASSGGEGGAKNIQYF
.	TRBV18	TRBJ1-1	CASSPLGGAHDTEAFF
TRBD1	TRBV4-2	TRBJ2-1	CASSSGQGGHNEQFF
.	TRBV5-1	TRBJ1-4	CASSLEGGWKLFF
TRBD1	TRBV19	TRBJ2-7	CASSGRPGQGYEQYF
TRBD2	TRBV10-1	TRBJ2-1	CASSREGPPYNEQFF